This T cell receptor beta chain was observed in a study of CD8+ T cells in alopecia areata. Study-wide results and caveats: The study found that many expanded lesional clones persisted in scalp and blood during tofacitinib.

The sample's treatment: oral pan-JAK inhibitor, 5-10 mg twice daily. Comment on this clone: Its specificity is not known.

V shed 6 bases, J shed 2 bases, and the junction held 4 bases outside the gene matches. Germline V gives CDR1 SNHLY, CDR2 FYNNEI. This CDR3 comprises 15 residues. Reverse transcribed after extraction, RNA yielded cDNA as the sequencing template. TCRdb's table, derived via immunoSEQ multiplex PCR, lists solely in-frame clones and lacks some. Of some 42,000 clones in the sample, 92% are singletons; the top ten hold approximately 17%. The source was CD8+ T cells sorted from blood, collected at week 24, from a patient treated with tofacitinib. The gene calls are TRBV2 and TRBJ2-2; the match to TRBD2 covers 9 bases. The receptor was isolated from a human donor with alopecia areata. This chain's CDR3 is CASSGTSYNTGELFF. CDR3 coding DNA: TGTGCCAGCAGCGGGACTAGCTACAACACCGGGGAGCTGTTTTTT.